The 32 T cell receptor beta chains given below trace back to one sample, sequenced in a study of identical twins. TCRdb ran MiXCR on the 5' RACE reads and lists one entry per CDR3 protein. Here the sample spans around 490,000 distinct CDR3 sequences, 13% to 15% being singletons. The same specimen was also included in a second study, on yellow fever vaccine responses in identical twins.

Sequencing was carried out using CD4+ T cells sorted from blood. The receptors here all came from a woman younger than 30 in good health.

This clonotype was recorded at least ten times. The rearrangement uses TRBV6-1 and TRBJ1-5; possibly TRBD1 for D (5 bases). CDR3 size: 12 residues. V lost 2 bases and J 9 bases, leaving 8 bases between the germline ends. From germline, CDR1 is MNHNS and CDR2 SASEGT. The CDR3 loop is CASSETGRPQHF. CDR3 nucleotide sequence: TGTGCCAGCAGTGAAACAGGTCGGCCCCAGCATTTT.

J is TRBJ2-3 and V is TRBV5-1, with D possibly being TRBD2 (7 bases). The germline V gene encodes CDR1 SGHRS and CDR2 YFSETQ. CDR3 length equals 15 residues. Trimming shortened V by 0 bases and J by 3 bases, and 11 bases separated the two germline ends. The CDR3 DNA is TGCGCCAGCAGCTTGGGGGGGGGCCTTACAGATACGCAGTATTTT. Residues: CASSLGGGLTDTQYF.

This clonotype was counted only a few times. The rearrangement uses TRBV11-2 and TRBJ2-1; D may be TRBD1 (5 bases). This CDR3 has 16 amino acids. CDR1 is SGHAT, CDR2 FQNNGV, per germline. Trimming stripped 2 bases from V and 4 bases from J, with 15 bases between. The CDR3 reads CASSLSASGIYNEQFF. The DNA of the CDR3 is TGTGCCAGCAGCTTATCGGCGTCAGGGATATACAATGAGCAGTTCTTC.

This clonotype appeared a few times. The gene calls are TRBV20-1 and TRBJ2-1, with TRBD1 matching over 7 bases. Germline CDR1 and CDR2: DFQATT and SNEGSKA (reference sequence). The CDR3 has 13 amino acids. With 5 bases clipped from V and 9 bases from J, the junction kept 10 bases outside the gene matches. CDR3 nucleotides: TGCAGTGCTGGGGGACAGTTAGAGGGTGAGCAGTTCTTC. This encodes CSAGGQLEGEQFF.

The table lists this clonotype with a few counts. The gene calls are TRBV10-2 and TRBJ2-7; the D gene is possibly TRBD1 (5 bases). The germline gives CDR1 WSHSY, CDR2 SAAADI. V was clipped by 10 bases and J by 2 bases, with 21 bases between them. The CDR3 runs 15 residues. The DNA for the CDR3 is TGCGCCACCAGCCTTACAGGACAAATACCCTACGAGCAGTACTTC. Its protein product is CATSLTGQIPYEQYF.

This clonotype has at least ten counts. V gene TRBV12-3 or TRBV12-4 combines with J gene TRBJ2-5; D is undetermined. The CDR3 spans 12 residues. Trimming cost V 5 bases and J 4 bases, with 8 bases left between them. DNA for the CDR3: TGTGCCAGCAGTGGGGTTGGAGAGACCCAGTACTTC. Encoded protein: CASSGVGETQYF.

V gene TRBV5-6 combines with J gene TRBJ2-3, with TRBD2 matching over 10 bases. The J segment lost 2 bases and the V segment lost 1 base, leaving 7 bases of the junction unmatched. Germline CDR1 SGHDT, CDR2 YYEEEE. CDR3 length: 17 residues. The CDR3 protein is CASSLRTSGKITDTQYF. In DNA form, the CDR3 reads TGTGCCAGCAGCTTGAGGACTAGCGGTAAAATCACAGATACGCAGTATTTT.

The sample holds many counts of this clonotype. The chain employs TRBV11-2 and TRBJ1-6; D gene uncertain. The CDR3 totals 14 residues. Deletions cut 2 bases from V and 5 bases from J, with 7 bases between. CDR1 is SGHAT and CDR2 is FQNNGV in the germline V gene. The CDR3 nucleotides are TGTGCCAGCAGCTTAACGGAGAATAATTCACCCCTCCACTTT. This sequence encodes CASSLTENNSPLHF.

This clonotype appeared a few times. The rearrangement joins TRBV2 to TRBJ2-1, with TRBD2 matching over 9 bases. CDR1 SNHLY and CDR2 FYNNEI come from the germline V gene. J was trimmed by 4 bases and V by 3 bases; bases with no gene match: 10. The CDR3 is made up of 17 amino acids. The CDR3 DNA follows: TGTGCCAGCAGTGATCCCGGAGGCGGGAGGGTGTACAATGAGCAGTTCTTC. Its translation is CASSDPGGGRVYNEQFF.

The V gene is TRBV7-9, the J gene TRBJ1-2; no clear D. Per germline, CDR1 SEHNR and CDR2 FQNEAQ (reference sequence). Trimming removed 2 bases from V and 3 bases from J, with 13 bases in between. The CDR3 contains 15 residues. The CDR3 is CASSLFSGEDYGYTF. The CDR3 DNA reads as TGTGCCAGCAGCTTATTTTCGGGCGAGGACTATGGCTACACCTTC.

The chain employs TRBV7-9 and TRBJ2-3; no reliable D call. Trimming pared 3 bases from V and 0 bases from J, leaving 7 bases between. The length of the CDR3 is 14 residues. The germline gives CDR1 SEHNR, CDR2 FQNEAQ (reference sequence). The CDR3 protein is CASSLVQSTDTQYF. The CDR3 DNA follows: TGTGCCAGCAGCTTGGTACAGAGCACAGATACGCAGTATTTT.

This clonotype was seen only a few times. This rearrangement joins TRBV24-1 to TRBJ2-3; no clear D gene. CDR1 and CDR2 from the germline V gene are KGHDR and SFDVKD. V lost 4 bases and J 11 bases, leaving 15 bases between the germline ends. There are 13 residues in the CDR3. The CDR3 coding sequence is TGTGCCACCAGTGACCTTCCCCGGAGACAGCAGTATTTT. Translating it yields CATSDLPRRQQYF.

The gene calls are TRBV12-3 or TRBV12-4 and TRBJ2-1, with 10 bases that match TRBD2. CDR3 size: 15 residues. V dropped 6 bases and J dropped 6; count of bases not matched to a gene: 8. CDR3 loop: CASRYTSGIGNEQFF. The CDR3 nucleotides are TGTGCCAGCAGATACACTAGCGGGATAGGCAATGAGCAGTTCTTC.

As to this clonotype: The junction departs from the called germline gene at one end, perhaps through a read error. The chain is built from TRBV5-5 and TRBJ1-1; D is perhaps TRBD1 (5 bases). The CDR3 covers 14 residues. CDR1 and CDR2 (germline): SGHKS, YYEKEE (reference sequence). The CDR3, as DNA: TGTGCCAGCAGCGGGATGGGGGTTCCCTTTACGGGGCCCTTT. Residues: CASSGMGVPFTGPF.

This clonotype has ten or more counts. The CDR3 DNA sequence: TGTGCCAGCAGCTTAATAGCGGGAGCGTCGGATACGCAGTATTTT. Translated, it gives CASSLIAGASDTQYF. The V gene is TRBV11-2, the J gene TRBJ2-3, with 9 nucleotides matching TRBD2. The CDR3 covers 15 residues. Germline V CDR1 and CDR2: SGHAT, FQNNGV. Losses at the gene ends were 2 bases for V and 6 bases for J; bases not matched to a gene: 6.

This clonotype was seen more than once but under ten times. The chain is built from TRBV10-3 and TRBJ2-7, with D possibly matching TRBD2 (5 bases). The CDR3 has 15 amino acids. Per the germline V gene, CDR1 is ENHRY and CDR2 is SYGVKD. Trimming took 4 bases from V and 2 from J, leaving 15 bases between them. CDR3 amino acids: CAISGGLNPTYEQYF. The CDR3 DNA is TGTGCCATCAGTGGAGGACTTAATCCTACCTACGAGCAGTACTTC.

The gene calls are TRBV25-1 and TRBJ2-7; D not resolved. Germline V gives CDR1 MGHDK, CDR2 SYGVNS. This CDR3 has 13 amino acids. The V and J ends lost 1 base and 9 bases respectively, with 13 bases between them. CDR3 amino acids: CASSESGPGLQYV. Here the CDR3 DNA reads TGTGCCAGCAGTGAATCCGGACCCGGGTTGCAGTACGTC.

This clonotype was counted between two and nine times. The V call is TRBV29-1, the J call TRBJ1-1; D unclear. Germline V gene data show CDR1 as SQVTM and CDR2 as ANQGSEA. This CDR3 comprises 13 residues. V was cut by 6 bases and J by 2 bases, with 13 bases left in between. The CDR3 region is CSVGPGRNTEAFF. CDR3 nucleotides: TGCAGCGTCGGACCCGGACGTAACACTGAAGCTTTCTTT.

The gene calls are TRBV20-1 and TRBJ2-1; D is unresolved. Germline assignment: CDR1 DFQATT and CDR2 SNEGSKA (reference sequence). This CDR3 spans 16 amino acids. V shed 0 bases and J shed 4 bases, with 16 bases lying between them. CDR3 in DNA: TGCAGTGCTAGAGATCCCCGAAAGGGAACGTACAATGAGCAGTTCTTC. Its protein product is CSARDPRKGTYNEQFF.

This clonotype came up a few times. The chain carries TRBV28 and TRBJ2-7; 11 bases are shared with TRBD1. The CDR3 contains 16 residues. Germline lookup yields CDR1 MDHEN and CDR2 SYDVKM. V lost 7 bases, J lost 3 bases, and 11 bases stayed unmatched. The CDR3 region has the DNA TGTGCCAGCAAAACCCGAGGACAGGGGGCGATCTACGAGCAGTACTTC. Translated, it gives CASKTRGQGAIYEQYF.

This rearrangement joins TRBV4-1 to TRBJ1-1; possibly TRBD1 for D (6 bases). The V gene's germline CDR1 is MGHRA and CDR2 YSYEKL. Trimming removed 0 bases from V and 0 bases from J, with 20 bases in between. CDR3 length: 19 amino acids. The CDR3: CASSQDRGRGRDMNTEAFF. The CDR3 region has the DNA TGCGCCAGCAGCCAAGACCGTGGCAGGGGAAGGGACATGAACACTGAAGCTTTCTTT.

This clonotype has at least ten counts. The J gene is TRBJ2-1, the V gene TRBV10-3; maybe TRBD1 (5 bases). The germline V gene encodes CDR1 ENHRY and CDR2 SYGVKD. This CDR3 comprises 14 residues. The V end was cut by 3 bases, the J end by 3 bases, with 9 bases between. DNA of the CDR3: TGTGCCATCAGTGAACAGGAGATCTACAATGAGCAGTTCTTC. Translated, it gives CAISEQEIYNEQFF.

V usage is TRBV29-1 and J usage is TRBJ2-1, with 7 bases fitting TRBD2. The V gene's germline CDR1 is SQVTM and CDR2 ANQGSEA. The CDR3 length is 13 residues. The J segment lost 4 bases and the V segment lost 7 bases, leaving 7 bases of the junction unmatched. CDR3 coding DNA: TGCAGCGCCCTGCAGCGGGAATACAATGAGCAGTTCTTC. Its translation: CSALQREYNEQFF.

This clonotype occurred a few times. The chain combines TRBV7-9 with TRBJ2-5; TRBD1 matches 8 bases. There are 16 residues in the CDR3. The germline V gene encodes CDR1 SEHNR and CDR2 FQNEAQ (reference sequence). V dropped 7 bases and J dropped 5; count of bases not matched to a gene: 15. The CDR3 DNA sequence: TGTGCCAGCACCCCCCGCGGGACAGGAAGGACGGAGACCCAGTACTTC. Its translation: CASTPRGTGRTETQYF.

Concerning this clonotype itself: Sequence at one end of the junction differs from germline and may be a read error. The genes are TRBV29-1 and TRBJ2-5, with no clear D. Per germline, CDR1 SQVTM and CDR2 ANQGSEA. CDR3 size: 12 residues. DNA for the CDR3: TGCAGCGTAGAAGTACTTATGGAGACCCAGTACTTC. Its protein product is CSVEVLMETQYF.

This clonotype was seen many times. The chain has TRBV12-3 or TRBV12-4 and TRBJ2-1; 8 bases map to TRBD1. The CDR3 spans 13 residues. V gave up 6 bases and J gave up 9 bases; unmatched junction bases: 7. The CDR3 region is CASRSTGASEQFF. The CDR3 DNA reads as TGTGCCAGCAGGTCGACAGGGGCGAGTGAGCAGTTCTTC.

The chain combines TRBV10-3 with TRBJ2-3; D is ambiguous. Germline loops: CDR1 ENHRY, CDR2 SYGVKD. Trimming took off 3 bases at V and 3 bases at J, with 13 bases between the two ends. The CDR3 consists of 15 residues. The CDR3 region is CAISDFGGVTDTQYF. The CDR3 DNA sequence: TGTGCCATCAGTGATTTTGGTGGGGTAACAGATACGCAGTATTTT.

This clonotype was seen only a few times. The chain is built from TRBV11-1 and TRBJ2-4; 12 bases align to TRBD2. This CDR3 is built from 18 residues. The germline CDR1 and CDR2 sequences are SGHAT and FQDESV (reference sequence). J gave up 9 bases and V 0 bases, and 12 bases lay outside the gene matches. The CDR3 is CASSLARSLAGGPGIQYF. DNA of the CDR3: TGTGCCAGCAGCTTAGCAAGGTCCCTAGCGGGAGGGCCGGGCATTCAGTACTTC.

This sequence joins TRBV3-1 and TRBJ2-2; 12 bases agree with TRBD2. Germline V gene data show CDR1 as LGHDT and CDR2 as YNNKEL (reference sequence). Trimming removed 1 base from V and 6 bases from J; junction bases left unmatched: 6. This CDR3 is 17 amino acids long. CDR3 sequence reads: CASSQGRLAGVAGELFF. Written as DNA, the CDR3 is TGTGCCAGCAGCCAAGGCAGACTAGCGGGAGTGGCCGGGGAGCTGTTTTTT.

This clonotype was seen more than once but under ten times. This sequence joins TRBV7-9 and TRBJ2-3, with D unclear. Trimming stripped 5 bases from V and 4 bases from J, with 22 bases between. This CDR3 region has 17 residues. Germline CDR1 SEHNR, CDR2 FQNEAQ (reference sequence). The CDR3 sequence is CASSPTGGLTSPDTQYF. CDR3 coding DNA: TGTGCCAGCAGCCCCACGGGCGGCCTAACGTCCCCAGATACGCAGTATTTT. Variable domain in full (rest from reference TRBV7-9 and TRBJ2-3): DTGVSQNPRHKITKRGQNVTFRCDPISEHNRLYWYRQTLGQGPEFLTYFQNEAQLEKSRLLSDRFSAERPKGSFSTLEIQRTEQGDSAMYLCASSPTGGLTSPDTQYFGPGTRLTVL.

This clonotype was counted a few times. V usage is TRBV5-1 and J usage is TRBJ1-2; D possibly corresponds to TRBD1 (5 bases). V lost 4 bases and J lost 0, with 10 bases in between. The CDR3 length is 14 residues. The V gene's germline CDR1 is SGHRS and CDR2 YFSETQ. The CDR3 region is CASSPETANYGYTF. The CDR3, as DNA: TGCGCCAGCAGCCCGGAGACAGCTAACTATGGCTACACCTTC.

This chain uses TRBV3-1 with TRBJ2-3, with 8 positions matching TRBD1. V shed 3 bases and J 5 bases; nucleotides not matched to a gene: 4. This CDR3 comprises 14 residues. Germline CDR1 and CDR2: LGHDT and YNNKEL (reference sequence). CDR3 DNA sequence: TGTGCCAGCAGCCACAACGGACAGGGAGATACGCAGTATTTT. It yields the protein CASSHNGQGDTQYF.